The present TCR beta chain was sequenced within a study of blood T cell repertoires in COVID-19. Across the study: Some COVID-19 samples were acute and others convalescent; all came from the United States, Italy and Spain. From T cells, B-cell-depleted T cells, or PBMCs came the material, which was cDNA or gDNA.

Source study methods: Amplification of reference gene primers provided the estimated nucleated cell counts. Sequenced by immunoSEQ multiplex PCR; TCRdb stores in-frame clones only, minus some. V and J calls and clone size are given by that table; D and trimming were obtained from the DNA. The sample holds 250,000 or so clones, roughly 80% seen once. CDR1 is SGHTS and CDR2 is YDEGEE in the germline V gene. The CDR3 spans 17 residues. V shed 0 bases and J 2 bases; nucleotides not matched to a gene: 7. The clonotype was recovered from a woman in her late teens or twenties with acute or convalescent COVID-19. The material sequenced was peripheral blood. The rearrangement joins TRBV5-8 to TRBJ1-3, with 8 bases lining up with TRBD1. In DNA, the CDR3 is TGTGCCAGCAGCTTGGAGGGGCAGGGGGCTACTGGAAACACCATATATTTT. Its protein is CASSLEGQGATGNTIYF.